A selection of T cell receptor beta chains follows, all from one sample in a study of blood T cells in healthy people across ages. A single record per CDR3 protein comes from TCRdb applying MiXCR to the 5' RACE reads. Found here are under 1,000,000 distinct CDR3 sequences, around 36% of them singletons; the top ten hold approximately 13%. Sequences were obtained from blood. The receptors were sampled from a man younger than 35 in good health. CDR3s include the opening cysteine and the closing phenylalanine or tryptophan. Each record gives: D gene, V gene, clone size, J gene, CDR3 protein. A D gene is named only where the DNA matches it firmly. Only part of the rows carry a size: once, few, many, or a class if the clone is expanded.

D gene: -
V gene: TRBV9
clone size: few
J gene: TRBJ1-4
CDR3 protein: CASSVGSGGPNEKLFF

D gene: -
V gene: TRBV29-1
clone size: -
J gene: TRBJ1-2
CDR3 protein: CSVEDRDGYYGYTF

D gene: TRBD1
V gene: TRBV27
clone size: -
J gene: TRBJ1-5
CDR3 protein: CASGQGTTYSNQPQHF

D gene: -
V gene: TRBV7-8
clone size: -
J gene: -
CDR3 protein: CASSLDPAGVVNIYNEQYF

D gene: -
V gene: TRBV6-6
clone size: few
J gene: TRBJ2-7
CDR3 protein: CASSYEGNYYEQYF

D gene: -
V gene: TRBV7-2
clone size: -
J gene: TRBJ2-5
CDR3 protein: CASSITGGQETQYF

D gene: -
V gene: TRBV5-6
clone size: once
J gene: TRBJ1-2
CDR3 protein: CACSTGLGGYTF

D gene: -
V gene: TRBV10-3
clone size: few
J gene: TRBJ1-2
CDR3 protein: CAISESAANYGYTF

D gene: -
V gene: TRBV9
clone size: -
J gene: TRBJ2-5
CDR3 protein: CASSVAGGGRETQYF

D gene: TRBD1
V gene: TRBV9
clone size: many
J gene: TRBJ2-3
CDR3 protein: CASSVTGTATDTQYF

D gene: -
V gene: TRBV29-1
clone size: many
J gene: TRBJ2-3
CDR3 protein: CSVANYQKSTDTQYF

D gene: -
V gene: TRBV20-1
clone size: -
J gene: TRBJ1-4
CDR3 protein: CSARTEEKLFF

D gene: TRBD1
V gene: TRBV7-9
clone size: -
J gene: TRBJ2-5
CDR3 protein: CASSYPGQGSLTQYF

D gene: -
V gene: TRBV12-5
clone size: -
J gene: TRBJ2-2
CDR3 protein: CASGVRRNGELFF

D gene: -
V gene: TRBV5-1
clone size: -
J gene: TRBJ2-5
CDR3 protein: CASSFSSGLGNEQYF

D gene: -
V gene: TRBV10-3
clone size: many
J gene: TRBJ2-5
CDR3 protein: CAISESYGQETQYF

D gene: -
V gene: TRBV4-1
clone size: -
J gene: TRBJ2-4
CDR3 protein: CASSQGHLAKNIQYF

D gene: -
V gene: TRBV12-3/TRBV12-4
clone size: -
J gene: TRBJ1-1
CDR3 protein: CASSFLQGGWTEAFF

D gene: -
V gene: TRBV10-3
clone size: -
J gene: TRBJ1-2
CDR3 protein: CAISSQGGDYGHTF

D gene: -
V gene: TRBV12-3/TRBV12-4
clone size: few
J gene: TRBJ2-3
CDR3 protein: CASTEGSDTQYF

D gene: -
V gene: TRBV4-3
clone size: -
J gene: TRBJ1-6
CDR3 protein: CASSQADGFFGNDSPLHF

D gene: TRBD1
V gene: TRBV28
clone size: few
J gene: TRBJ2-7
CDR3 protein: CASSLLLNRGREQYF

D gene: TRBD1
V gene: TRBV7-8
clone size: -
J gene: TRBJ2-3
CDR3 protein: CASIPPGQGFGDTQYF

D gene: -
V gene: TRBV10-3
clone size: many
J gene: TRBJ2-3
CDR3 protein: CAIREGADTQYF

D gene: -
V gene: TRBV29-1
clone size: -
J gene: TRBJ1-6
CDR3 protein: CSVDETGISPLHF

D gene: -
V gene: TRBV12-3/TRBV12-4
clone size: -
J gene: TRBJ2-7
CDR3 protein: CASSFESPYNEQYF

D gene: TRBD1
V gene: TRBV29-1
clone size: -
J gene: TRBJ2-7
CDR3 protein: CSVDGTGGGYEQYF

D gene: -
V gene: TRBV25-1
clone size: -
J gene: TRBJ1-4
CDR3 protein: CASSLGGKLFF

D gene: -
V gene: TRBV6-6
clone size: many
J gene: TRBJ2-5
CDR3 protein: CASSYLRNQETQYF

D gene: TRBD1
V gene: TRBV2
clone size: -
J gene: TRBJ1-2
CDR3 protein: CASTSQGFGYTF

D gene: -
V gene: TRBV20-1
clone size: -
J gene: TRBJ1-5
CDR3 protein: CSARDQSNQPQHF

D gene: -
V gene: TRBV6-1
clone size: -
J gene: TRBJ1-3
CDR3 protein: CAVASHYVSGNTIYF

D gene: -
V gene: TRBV5-5
clone size: -
J gene: TRBJ1-1
CDR3 protein: CASSLGGRALGLNTEAFF

D gene: TRBD2
V gene: TRBV6-2/TRBV6-3
clone size: -
J gene: -
CDR3 protein: CASSDLAGQYEQYF

D gene: -
V gene: TRBV25-1
clone size: -
J gene: TRBJ1-6
CDR3 protein: CASSEDKGYNSPLHF

D gene: -
V gene: TRBV20-1
clone size: few
J gene: TRBJ2-3
CDR3 protein: CSANLNHGDTDTQYF

D gene: -
V gene: TRBV4-1
clone size: -
J gene: TRBJ2-1
CDR3 protein: CASSPFGDEQFF

D gene: -
V gene: TRBV20-1
clone size: many
J gene: TRBJ2-1
CDR3 protein: CSARFPSRGAYNEQFF

D gene: -
V gene: TRBV12-3/TRBV12-4
clone size: -
J gene: -
CDR3 protein: CASSFGPANNEQYF

D gene: TRBD2
V gene: TRBV7-9
clone size: -
J gene: TRBJ2-1
CDR3 protein: CASSTRTPIAGGPHNGQFF

D gene: -
V gene: TRBV6-6
clone size: -
J gene: TRBJ1-1
CDR3 protein: CASSYSQVNTEAFF

D gene: -
V gene: TRBV12-3/TRBV12-4
clone size: -
J gene: TRBJ1-5
CDR3 protein: CASSFGRLSNQPQHF

D gene: -
V gene: TRBV12-3/TRBV12-4
clone size: -
J gene: TRBJ1-1
CDR3 protein: CASRQNMNTEAFF

D gene: -
V gene: TRBV24-1
clone size: -
J gene: TRBJ2-3
CDR3 protein: CATSDFRRSTDTQYF

D gene: -
V gene: TRBV4-2
clone size: -
J gene: TRBJ2-5
CDR3 protein: CASSHEGSEETQYF

D gene: -
V gene: TRBV27
clone size: once
J gene: TRBJ2-1
CDR3 protein: CASSLVGAIYERFF